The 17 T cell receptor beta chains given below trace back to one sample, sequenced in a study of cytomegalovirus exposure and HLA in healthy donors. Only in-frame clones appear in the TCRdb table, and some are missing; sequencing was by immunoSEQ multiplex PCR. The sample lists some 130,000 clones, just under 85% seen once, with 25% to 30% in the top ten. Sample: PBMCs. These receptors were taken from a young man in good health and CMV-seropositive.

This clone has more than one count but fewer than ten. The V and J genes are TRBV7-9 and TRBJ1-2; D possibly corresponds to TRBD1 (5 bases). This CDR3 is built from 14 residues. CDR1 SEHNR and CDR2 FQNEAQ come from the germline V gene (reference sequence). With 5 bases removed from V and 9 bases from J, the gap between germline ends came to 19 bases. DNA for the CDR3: TGTGCCAGCAGCCCCCAAATGGGGCAAGGGAGCTACACCTTC. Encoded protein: CASSPQMGQGSYTF.

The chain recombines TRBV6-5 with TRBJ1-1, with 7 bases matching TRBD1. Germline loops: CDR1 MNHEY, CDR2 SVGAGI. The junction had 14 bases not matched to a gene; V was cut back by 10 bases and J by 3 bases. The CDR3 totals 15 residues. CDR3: CATEKGAGGDTEAFF. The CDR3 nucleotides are TGTGCCACTGAAAAGGGGGCGGGGGGCGACACTGAAGCTTTCTTT.

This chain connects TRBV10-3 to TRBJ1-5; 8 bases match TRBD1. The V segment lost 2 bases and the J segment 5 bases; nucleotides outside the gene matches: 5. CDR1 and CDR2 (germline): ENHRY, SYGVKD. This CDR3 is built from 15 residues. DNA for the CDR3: TGTGCCATCAGTGAGGGATCGGACAGGGATCAGCCCCAGCATTTT. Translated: CAISEGSDRDQPQHF.

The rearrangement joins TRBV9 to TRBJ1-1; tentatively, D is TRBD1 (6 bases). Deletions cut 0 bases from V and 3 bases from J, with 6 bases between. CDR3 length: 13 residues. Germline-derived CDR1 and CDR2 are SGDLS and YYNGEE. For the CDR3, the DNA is TGTGCCAGCAGCGTAGACAGGGACACTGAAGCTTTCTTT. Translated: CASSVDRDTEAFF.

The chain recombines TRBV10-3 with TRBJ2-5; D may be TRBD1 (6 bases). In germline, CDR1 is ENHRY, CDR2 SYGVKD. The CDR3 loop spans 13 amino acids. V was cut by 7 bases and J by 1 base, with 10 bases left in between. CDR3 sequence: CAITDRLQETQYF. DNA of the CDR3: TGTGCCATCACGGACAGACTCCAAGAGACCCAGTACTTC.

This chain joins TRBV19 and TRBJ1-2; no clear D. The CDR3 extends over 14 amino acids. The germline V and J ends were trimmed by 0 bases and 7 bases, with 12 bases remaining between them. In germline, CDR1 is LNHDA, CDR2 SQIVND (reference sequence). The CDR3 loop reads CASSIDLRPGGYTF. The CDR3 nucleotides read TGTGCCAGTAGTATAGATCTTCGTCCGGGTGGCTACACCTTC.

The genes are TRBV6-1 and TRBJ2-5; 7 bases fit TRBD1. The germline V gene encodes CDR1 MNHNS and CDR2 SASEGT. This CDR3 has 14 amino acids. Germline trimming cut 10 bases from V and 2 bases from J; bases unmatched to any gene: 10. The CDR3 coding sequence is TGTGCCACAGAACAGGGGTGGAGGCAAGAGACCCAGTACTTC. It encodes CATEQGWRQETQYF.

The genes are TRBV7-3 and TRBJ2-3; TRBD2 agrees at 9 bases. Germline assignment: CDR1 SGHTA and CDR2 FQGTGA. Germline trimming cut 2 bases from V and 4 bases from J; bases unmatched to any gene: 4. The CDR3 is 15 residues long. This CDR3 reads CASSLLAGEADTQYF. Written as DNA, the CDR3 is TGTGCCAGCAGCTTATTAGCGGGAGAAGCAGATACGCAGTATTTT.

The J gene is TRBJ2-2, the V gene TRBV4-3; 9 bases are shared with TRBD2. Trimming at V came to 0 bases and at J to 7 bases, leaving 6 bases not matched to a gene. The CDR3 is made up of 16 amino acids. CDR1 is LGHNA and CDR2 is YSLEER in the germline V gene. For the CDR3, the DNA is TGCGCCAGCAGCCAAGACGGCGGGGGGGAGGTCGGGGAGCTGTTTTTT. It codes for CASSQDGGGEVGELFF.

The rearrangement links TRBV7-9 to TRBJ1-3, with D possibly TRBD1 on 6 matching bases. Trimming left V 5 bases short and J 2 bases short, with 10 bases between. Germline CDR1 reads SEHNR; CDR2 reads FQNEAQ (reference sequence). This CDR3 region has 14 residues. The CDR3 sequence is CASSQQGAGNTIYF. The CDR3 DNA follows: TGTGCCAGCAGCCAACAGGGAGCTGGAAACACCATATATTTT.

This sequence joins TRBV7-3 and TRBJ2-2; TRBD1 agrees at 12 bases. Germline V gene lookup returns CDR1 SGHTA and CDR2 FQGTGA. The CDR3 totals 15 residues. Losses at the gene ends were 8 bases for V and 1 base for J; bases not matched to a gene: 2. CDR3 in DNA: TGTGCCAGCGGGACAGGGGGCGGGAACACCGGGGAGCTGTTTTTT. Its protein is CASGTGGGNTGELFF.

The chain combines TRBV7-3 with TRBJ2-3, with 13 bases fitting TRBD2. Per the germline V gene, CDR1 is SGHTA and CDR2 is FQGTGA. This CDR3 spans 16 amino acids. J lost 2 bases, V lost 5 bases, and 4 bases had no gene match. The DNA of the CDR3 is TGTGCCAGCAGCCCGGGACTAGCGGGGACCACAGATACGCAGTATTTT. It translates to CASSPGLAGTTDTQYF.

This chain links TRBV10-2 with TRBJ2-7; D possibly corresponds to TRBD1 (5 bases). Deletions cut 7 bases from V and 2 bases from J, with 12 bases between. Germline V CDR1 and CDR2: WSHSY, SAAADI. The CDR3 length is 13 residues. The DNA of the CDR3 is TGCGCCAGCACGAGGCCAGGGCCCTACGAGCAGTACTTC. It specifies CASTRPGPYEQYF.

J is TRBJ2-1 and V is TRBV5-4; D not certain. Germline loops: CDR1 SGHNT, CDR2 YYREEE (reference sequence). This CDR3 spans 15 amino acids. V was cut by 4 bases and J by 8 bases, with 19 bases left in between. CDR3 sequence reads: CASSPSFPTNDEQFF. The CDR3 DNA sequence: TGTGCCAGCAGCCCCTCCTTCCCCACTAACGATGAGCAGTTCTTC.

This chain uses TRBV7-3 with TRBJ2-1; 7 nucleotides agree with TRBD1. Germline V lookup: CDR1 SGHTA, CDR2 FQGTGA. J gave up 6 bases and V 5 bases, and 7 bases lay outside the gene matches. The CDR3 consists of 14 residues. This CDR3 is CASSLFEGANEQFF. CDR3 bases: TGTGCCAGCAGCCTCTTTGAGGGGGCCAATGAGCAGTTCTTC. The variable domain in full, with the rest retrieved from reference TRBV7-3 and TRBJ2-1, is GAGVSQTPSNKVTEKGKYVELRCDPISGHTALYWYRQSLGQGPEFLIYFQGTGAADDSGLPNDRFFAVRPEGSVSTLKIQRTERGDSAVYLCASSLFEGANEQFFGPGTRLTVL.

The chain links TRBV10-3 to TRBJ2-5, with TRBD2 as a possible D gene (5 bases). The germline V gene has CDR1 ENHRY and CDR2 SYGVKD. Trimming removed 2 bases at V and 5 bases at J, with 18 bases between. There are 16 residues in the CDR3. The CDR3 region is CAISERSGPPPETQYF. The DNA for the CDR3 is TGTGCCATCAGTGAGAGGAGCGGCCCCCCTCCGGAGACCCAGTACTTC.

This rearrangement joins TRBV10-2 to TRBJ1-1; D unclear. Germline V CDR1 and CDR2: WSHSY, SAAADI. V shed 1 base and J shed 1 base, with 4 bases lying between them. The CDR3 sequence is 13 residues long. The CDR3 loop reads CASSEWPNTEAFF. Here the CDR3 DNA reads TGCGCCAGCAGTGAGTGGCCGAACACTGAAGCTTTCTTT.